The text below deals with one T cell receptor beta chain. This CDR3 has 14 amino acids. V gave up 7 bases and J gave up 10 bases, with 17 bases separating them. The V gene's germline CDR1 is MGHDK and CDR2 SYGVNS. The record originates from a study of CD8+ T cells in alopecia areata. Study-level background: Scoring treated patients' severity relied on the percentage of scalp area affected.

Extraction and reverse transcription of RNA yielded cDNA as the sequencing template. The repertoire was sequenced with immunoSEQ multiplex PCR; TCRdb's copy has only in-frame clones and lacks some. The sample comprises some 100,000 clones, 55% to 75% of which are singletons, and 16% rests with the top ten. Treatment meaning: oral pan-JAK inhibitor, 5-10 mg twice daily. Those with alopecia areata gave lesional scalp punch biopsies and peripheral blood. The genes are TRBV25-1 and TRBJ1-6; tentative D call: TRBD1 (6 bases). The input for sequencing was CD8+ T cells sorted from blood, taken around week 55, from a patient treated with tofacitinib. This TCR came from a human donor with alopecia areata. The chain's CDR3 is CASTDHRVPSPLHF. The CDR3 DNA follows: TGTGCCAGCACCGACCACAGGGTGCCCTCACCCCTCCACTTT.